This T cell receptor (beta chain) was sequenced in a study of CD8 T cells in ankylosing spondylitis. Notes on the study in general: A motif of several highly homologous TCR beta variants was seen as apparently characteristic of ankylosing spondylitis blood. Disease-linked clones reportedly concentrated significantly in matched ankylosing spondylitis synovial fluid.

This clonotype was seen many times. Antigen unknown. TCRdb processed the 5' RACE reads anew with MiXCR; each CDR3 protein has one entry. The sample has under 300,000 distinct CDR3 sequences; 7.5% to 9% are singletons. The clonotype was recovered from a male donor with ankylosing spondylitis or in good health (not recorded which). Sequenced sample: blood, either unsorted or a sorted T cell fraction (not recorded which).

CDR3 DNA sequence: TGTGCCAGCAGCTTAGTGAGACTAGCGGGGGGTAACGCAGATACGCAGTATTTT. Translating it yields CASSLVRLAGGNADTQYF. The chain carries TRBV7-8 and TRBJ2-3; TRBD2 matches 13 bases. The CDR3 is 18 residues long. The V gene's germline CDR1 is SGHVS and CDR2 FQNEAQ. Losses at the gene ends were 1 base for V and 4 bases for J; bases not matched to a gene: 8.